The 17 T cell receptor beta chains in this list originate from one sample, sequenced in a study of blood T cell repertoires in COVID-19. Produced via immunoSEQ multiplex PCR; TCRdb's table is partial and in-frame only. The sample holds some 300,000 clones; 88% are singletons and the top ten take 6.9%. Material for sequencing was peripheral blood. The receptor source for this set is a woman in her twenties or thirties who had recovered from COVID-19.

This chain joins TRBV4-3 and TRBJ1-3, with TRBD1 identical over 7 bases. The V and J ends lost 2 bases and 4 bases, in that order; junction bases with no gene match: 11. In germline, CDR1 is LGHNA, CDR2 YSLEER. The CDR3 consists of 17 residues. The CDR3 coding sequence is TGCGCCAGCAGCCAACTTCCCTCCGGGACAGTAGGAAACACCATATATTTT. It specifies CASSQLPSGTVGNTIYF.

The chain recombines TRBV5-4 with TRBJ2-1, with TRBD2 identical over 11 bases. The CDR3 is 19 residues long. V shed 1 base and J 0 bases; nucleotides not matched to a gene: 9. The germline gives CDR1 SGHNT, CDR2 YYREEE (reference sequence). The CDR3, as DNA: TGTGCCAGCAGCTTGTTTTATAGCGGGGGGGGGAGCTCCTACAATGAGCAGTTCTTC. Its translation is CASSLFYSGGGSSYNEQFF.

This chain links TRBV15 with TRBJ2-7; tentatively, D is TRBD1 (6 bases). The germline V and J ends were trimmed by 2 bases and 2 bases, with 13 bases remaining between them. CDR3 length equals 15 residues. The germline CDR1 and CDR2 sequences are LNHNV and YYDKDF (reference sequence). This CDR3 reads CATSRSPDRTYEQYF. The CDR3 DNA sequence: TGTGCCACCAGCAGAAGCCCTGACAGGACCTACGAGCAGTACTTC.

This sequence joins TRBV4-2 and TRBJ1-1, with 7 bases identical to TRBD1. This CDR3 comprises 14 residues. The J segment lost 5 bases and the V segment lost 2 bases, leaving 5 bases of the junction unmatched. CDR1 LGHNA and CDR2 YNFKEQ come from the germline V gene. CDR3 region: CASSQTPGGTEAFF. The CDR3, as DNA: TGTGCCAGCAGCCAAACCCCAGGGGGGACTGAAGCTTTCTTT.

This clone was found a few times. The V and J genes are TRBV14 and TRBJ1-4; D is unresolved. The CDR3 runs 14 residues. The V and J ends lost 0 bases and 4 bases respectively, with 6 bases between them. Germline CDR1 SGHDN, CDR2 FVKESK. The CDR3 here is CASSQDSHNEKLFF. The CDR3 DNA sequence: TGTGCCAGCAGCCAAGACAGTCATAATGAAAAACTGTTTTTT.

V gene TRBV3-1 (or the pseudogene TRBV3-2) combines with J gene TRBJ1-5, with TRBD1 matching 8 bases. The junction had 6 bases not matched to a gene; V was cut back by 4 bases and J by 1 base. The CDR3 is made up of 16 amino acids. From germline, CDR1 is LGHDT and CDR2 YNNKEL (reference sequence). CDR3 sequence: CASSLTGEESNQPQHF. The CDR3 coding sequence is TGTGCCAGCAGCCTGACAGGGGAAGAAAGCAATCAGCCCCAGCATTTT.

The chain links TRBV30 to TRBJ1-5, with D possibly TRBD1 on 6 matching bases. The CDR3 covers 13 residues. V was shortened by 2 bases and J by 9 bases, with 14 bases between the two germline ends. Germline CDR1 and CDR2: GTSNPN and SVGIG (reference sequence). The CDR3 protein is CAWSNRVLGPQHF. The CDR3 DNA is TGTGCCTGGAGTAACAGGGTTTTGGGGCCCCAGCATTTT.

The chain carries TRBV6-5 and TRBJ2-4; 13 nucleotides align to TRBD2. V trimming: 5 bases; J trimming: 8 bases; junction bases outside the gene matches: 6. Germline CDR1 reads MNHEY; CDR2 reads SVGAGI. This CDR3 is built from 15 residues. The CDR3 DNA sequence: TGTGCCAGCAGTAAACTAGCGGGGGGGCGGGACATTCAGTACTTC. It is translated as CASSKLAGGRDIQYF.

The chain has TRBV4-2 and TRBJ2-7, with 11 bases that match TRBD2. This CDR3 has 15 residues. With 2 bases clipped from V and 7 bases from J, the junction kept 7 bases outside the gene matches. Germline loops: CDR1 LGHNA, CDR2 YNFKEQ. CDR3 protein: CASSQSTSGEGEQYF. CDR3 sequence (DNA): TGTGCCAGCAGCCAATCGACTAGCGGGGAGGGTGAGCAGTACTTC.

The chain uses TRBV28 and TRBJ1-4; 12 nucleotides match TRBD1. The CDR3 is 16 residues long. V was clipped by 6 bases and J by 7 bases; unmatched bases: 9. Germline V gene sequence: CDR1 MDHEN, CDR2 SYDVKM. For the CDR3, the DNA is TGTGCCAGCAGGGGACAGGGGGCCTGGGTGGCTGAAAAACTGTTTTTT. Protein sequence: CASRGQGAWVAEKLFF.

The CDR3 loop is CASSLQGGPQETQYF. The CDR3 coding sequence is TGTGCCAGCAGCCTGCAGGGGGGTCCCCAAGAGACCCAGTACTTC. The rearrangement joins TRBV7-3 to TRBJ2-5; D is perhaps TRBD1 (7 bases). Trimming shortened V by 5 bases and J by 1 base, and 14 bases separated the two germline ends. The V gene's germline CDR1 is SGHTA and CDR2 FQGTGA. The CDR3 extends over 15 amino acids.

V is TRBV2 and J is TRBJ2-2, with TRBD1 matching 7 bases. This CDR3 region has 15 residues. Germline CDR1 SNHLY, CDR2 FYNNEI. With 5 bases clipped from V and 4 bases from J, the junction kept 7 bases outside the gene matches. In DNA, the CDR3 is TGTGCCAGCAGTTCCGACAGGGCGAGCACCGGGGAGCTGTTTTTT. Translating gives CASSSDRASTGELFF.

This clone was counted ten times or more. This rearrangement joins TRBV18 to TRBJ1-4; D ambiguous. Trimming shortened V by 4 bases and J by 8 bases, and 11 bases separated the two germline ends. Germline CDR1 KGHSH, CDR2 LQKENI. This CDR3 region has 13 residues. The DNA for the CDR3 is TGTGCCAGCTCACTTCAGGAGGTCGAAAAACTGTTTTTT. It yields the protein CASSLQEVEKLFF. The complete variable domain, with remaining parts taken from reference TRBV18 and TRBJ1-4, reads NAGVMQNPRHLVRRRGQEARLRCSPMKGHSHVYWYRQLPEEGLKFMVYLQKENIIDESGMPKERFSAEFPKEGPSILRIQQVVRGDSAAYFCASSLQEVEKLFFGSGTQLSVL.

The V call is TRBV10-1, the J call TRBJ1-2; 7 positions agree with TRBD1. Germline values: CDR1 WNHNN, CDR2 SYGVQD (reference sequence). CDR3 size: 12 residues. V lost 6 bases to trimming and J lost 5 bases; unmatched junction nucleotides: 3. The CDR3 reads CASRRQGYGYTF. CDR3 in DNA: TGCGCCAGCAGGAGACAGGGTTATGGCTACACCTTC.

This clone was observed a single time. The gene calls are TRBV15 and TRBJ2-7; D possibly corresponds to TRBD2 (6 bases). V lost 4 bases and J 0 bases, leaving 10 bases between the germline ends. Germline V lookup: CDR1 LNHNV, CDR2 YYDKDF (reference sequence). The CDR3 length is 14 residues. As DNA, the CDR3 is TGTGCCACCAGCAATTTGCGGGACTCCTACGAGCAGTACTTC. Translated, it gives CATSNLRDSYEQYF.

J is TRBJ2-3 and V is TRBV4-3; TRBD1 aligns across 8 bases. CDR3 length: 16 amino acids. Trimming at V came to 3 bases and at J to 1 base, leaving 6 bases not matched to a gene. Germline assignment: CDR1 LGHNA and CDR2 YSLEER. CDR3 sequence: CASSQHRGSGTDTQYF. The CDR3 coding sequence is TGCGCCAGCAGCCAGCACAGGGGGTCGGGCACAGATACGCAGTATTTT.

The rearrangement joins TRBV12-3 or TRBV12-4 to TRBJ1-1; D unresolved. The CDR3 is 13 residues long. Trimming stripped 2 bases from V and 2 bases from J, with 6 bases between. The CDR3 loop is CASSLKSNTEAFF. CDR3 bases: TGTGCCAGCAGTTTAAAGAGTAACACTGAAGCTTTCTTT.